This T cell receptor (beta chain) was recovered during a study of early T cells in non-severe SARS-CoV-2 infection. At the level of the study: RNA in bulk from unsorted whole blood was sequenced, and chains were unpaired.

The V end lost 4 bases, the J end lost 3 bases, and 3 bases lay between the germline ends. The CDR3 has 11 amino acids. Unique molecular identifiers were added to individual cDNA molecules. In TCRdb, the 5' RACE reads were re-called with MiXCR into one record per CDR3 protein. This repertoire shows around 57,000 distinct CDR3 sequences, 6.5% to 9% found once; its top ten account for roughly a tenth. There are a few counts of this clonotype. The receptor's source is an adult who was a healthcare worker with PCR-confirmed SARS-CoV-2 infection or an uninfected control (not recorded which). Sample: whole blood. The rearrangement uses TRBV12-3 or TRBV12-4 and TRBJ2-5, with D hard to call. CDR3 sequence: CASSWKETQYF. The CDR3 nucleotides are TGTGCCAGCAGTTGGAAAGAGACCCAGTACTTC.